A selection of T cell receptor beta chains follows, all from one sample in a study of beta chain features in type 1 diabetes. Sequencing was performed with immunoSEQ multiplex PCR; in TCRdb, only in-frame clones are kept and a portion is missing. This sample has 240,000 or so clones, with approximately 15% found just once. The sample taken for sequencing was naive CD4+ T cells from blood. These receptors came from a man in his thirties or forties with type 1 diabetes. Both conserved end residues are part of each CDR3. A D gene is named only where the DNA matches it firmly. Size tells how often a clone was seen (once, few, many) or the class of an expanded clone, and some rows leave it out.

J	size	D	V	CDR3	DNA
TRBJ1-1	-	-	TRBV30	CAWSPQGTPEAFF	TGTGCCTGGAGCCCACAGGGAACTCCTGAAGCTTTCTTT
TRBJ1-2	few	TRBD1	TRBV29-1	CSVDLIAGQGNYGYTF	TGCAGCGTAGACCTAATAGCGGGACAGGGGAACTATGGCTACACCTTC
TRBJ2-4	-	-	TRBV29-1	CSVVALAKNIQYF	TGCAGCGTTGTCGCGTTAGCCAAAAACATTCAGTACTTC
TRBJ2-5	once	-	TRBV5-1	CASRPGEGAGETQYF	TGCGCCAGCAGACCCGGTGAGGGGGCGGGGGAGACCCAGTACTTC
TRBJ1-5	few	-	TRBV30	CAWNSNNQPQHF	TGTGCCTGGAACAGTAACAATCAGCCCCAGCATTTT
TRBJ2-2	-	-	TRBV2	CASSEQAPTNTGELFF	TGTGCCAGCAGTGAACAAGCGCCCACCAACACCGGGGAGCTGTTTTTT
TRBJ2-7	-	TRBD1	TRBV7-9	CASSWTGYEQYF	TGTGCCAGCAGCTGGACAGGATACGAGCAGTACTTC
TRBJ1-1	-	TRBD1	TRBV27	CASSLEGTGQGTEAFF	TGTGCCAGCAGTTTAGAAGGGACAGGGCAAGGGACTGAAGCTTTCTTT
TRBJ1-3	few	-	TRBV5-1	CASSWGSGPGNTIYF	TGCGCCAGCAGCTGGGGAAGCGGGCCTGGAAACACCATATATTTT
TRBJ1-5	few	-	TRBV18	CASSPQENQPQHF	TGTGCCAGCTCACCACAGGAGAATCAGCCCCAGCATTTT
TRBJ1-3	few	-	TRBV5-1	CASSLESGVFGNTIYF	TGCGCCAGCAGCTTGGAGTCAGGGGTGTTCGGAAACACCATATATTTT
TRBJ1-1	-	-	TRBV5-1	CASSLMGQPSEAFF	TGCGCCAGCAGCTTGATGGGACAACCCTCTGAAGCTTTCTTT
TRBJ2-1	few	TRBD2	TRBV5-1	CASSPTSGLGYNEQFF	TGCGCCAGCAGCCCGACGTCGGGACTAGGGTACAATGAGCAGTTCTTC
TRBJ2-1	-	TRBD2	TRBV7-9	CASSSNPLAGEPRDEQFF	TGTGCCAGCAGCTCAAATCCTCTAGCGGGAGAGCCCCGCGATGAGCAGTTCTTC
TRBJ1-5	few	TRBD1	TRBV6-6	CASTTGGPQHF	TGTGCCAGCACTACAGGGGGGCCCCAGCATTTT
TRBJ1-2	-	TRBD1	TRBV4-1	CASSHPDRVAYGYTF	TGCGCCAGCAGCCACCCTGACAGGGTGGCCTATGGCTACACCTTC
TRBJ2-3	-	TRBD2	TRBV18	CASSPNVAGVGTDTQYF	TGTGCCAGCTCACCCAATGTAGCGGGAGTGGGCACAGATACGCAGTATTTT
TRBJ1-1	-	-	TRBV5-1	CASSLAGMNTEAFF	TGCGCCAGCAGCTTGGCGGGTATGAACACTGAAGCTTTCTTT
TRBJ2-7	few	-	TRBV29-1	CSVDGLPGRSSYEQYF	TGCAGCGTTGATGGACTACCGGGACGGTCCTCCTACGAGCAGTACTTC
TRBJ1-1	-	TRBD1	TRBV29-1	CSVETGTAVGAFF	TGCAGCGTTGAGACCGGGACAGCCGTCGGAGCTTTCTTT
TRBJ2-3	few	-	TRBV6-1	CASSDQGPSTDTQYF	TGTGCCAGCAGTGATCAGGGGCCTAGCACAGATACGCAGTATTTT
TRBJ2-7	-	-	TRBV11-2	CASSSAAGEIYEQYF	TGTGCCAGCAGCTCCGCCGCAGGGGAAATCTACGAGCAGTACTTC
TRBJ2-6	-	-	TRBV2	CASGGTGANVLTF	TGTGCCAGCGGGGGGACCGGGGCCAACGTCCTGACTTTC
TRBJ2-4	few	-	TRBV4-1	CASSQETRSRNIQYF	TGCGCCAGCAGCCAAGAAACTAGGTCTCGAAACATTCAGTACTTC
TRBJ2-1	few	-	TRBV11-3	CASSLSRQAPEQFF	TGTGCCAGCAGCCTTAGTCGACAGGCTCCTGAGCAGTTCTTC